One sample yielded the 19 T cell receptor beta chains listed below, sequenced in a study of cytomegalovirus exposure and HLA in healthy donors. The PCR contained 60 Vbeta and 13 Jbeta primers. Here immunoSEQ multiplex PCR was the method, and the copy in TCRdb shows in-frame clones only, minus some. The profile shows 95,000 to 150,000 clones, around 76% of them singletons. Sequenced: PBMCs. The source is an older woman in good health and CMV-seropositive.

This clone has just a few counts. The chain links TRBV5-4 to TRBJ2-5, with 7 bases fitting TRBD2. J was trimmed by 4 bases and V by 0 bases; bases with no gene match: 6. In germline, CDR1 is SGHNT, CDR2 YYREEE (reference sequence). The CDR3 loop spans 15 amino acids. The CDR3 is CASSLVSGRGETQYF. The CDR3 nucleotides read TGTGCCAGCAGCTTGGTCTCGGGGAGGGGAGAGACCCAGTACTTC.

The CDR3 protein is CASSYSDGGAGYEQYF. CDR3 DNA: TGTGCCAGCAGTTATTCAGACGGGGGGGCCGGCTACGAGCAGTACTTC. The chain joins TRBV6-5 to TRBJ2-5, with 8 bases matching TRBD2. The DNA matches TRBJ2-7 better at its end, which makes the J call doubtful. The CDR3 totals 16 residues. The V gene's germline CDR1 is MNHEY and CDR2 SVGAGI.

The V gene is TRBV7-2, the J gene TRBJ1-2; D ambiguous. The V end lost 5 bases, the J end lost 1 base, and 14 bases lay between the germline ends. Germline V CDR1 and CDR2: SGHTA, FQGNSA. The CDR3 length is 15 residues. The CDR3 DNA follows: TGTGCCAGCAGCATTAACTACGGTGGTAACTATGGCTACACCTTC. Its protein product is CASSINYGGNYGYTF. The complete variable domain, with remaining parts taken from reference TRBV7-2 and TRBJ1-2, reads GAGVSQSPSNKVTEKGKDVELRCDPISGHTALYWYRQSLGQGLEFLIYFQGNSAPDKSGLPSDRFSAERTGGSVSTLTIQRTQQEDSAVYLCASSINYGGNYGYTFGSGTRLTVV.

A few counts support this clone. The chain recombines TRBV4-1 with TRBJ1-1, with D tentatively TRBD1 (5 bases). The V and J ends lost 0 bases and 4 bases respectively, with 12 bases between them. Looked up from germline, CDR1 is MGHRA and CDR2 is YSYEKL. CDR3 length: 15 amino acids. The CDR3, as DNA: TGCGCCAGCAGCCAAGAGCGGGGCCCAGCCACTGAAGCTTTCTTT. It translates to CASSQERGPATEAFF.

The chain recombines TRBV11-3 with TRBJ2-3; TRBD1 matches at 7 bases. In germline, CDR1 is SGHNT, CDR2 YENEEA. V lost 5 bases to trimming and J lost 2 bases; unmatched junction nucleotides: 1. CDR3 length: 13 amino acids. This CDR3 is CASSGQDTDTQYF. The CDR3 DNA is TGTGCCAGCAGCGGACAGGACACAGATACGCAGTATTTT.

The count of this clone is one. The V gene is TRBV9, the J gene TRBJ2-1; 9 bases map to TRBD1. Germline loops: CDR1 SGDLS, CDR2 YYNGEE. The junction had 5 bases not matched to a gene; V was cut back by 0 bases and J by 4 bases. The CDR3 totals 16 residues. The CDR3: CASSVAGTGLYNEQFF. Here the CDR3 DNA reads TGTGCCAGCAGCGTAGCTGGGACAGGGCTATACAATGAGCAGTTCTTC.

The V and J genes are TRBV7-2 and TRBJ2-3; 8 positions agree with TRBD2. Per germline, CDR1 SGHTA and CDR2 FQGNSA. This CDR3 has 14 residues. J lost 5 bases, V lost 3 bases, and 4 bases had no gene match. CDR3 coding DNA: TGTGCCAGCAGCTTCCGGGGGGGCGTAGATACGCAGTATTTT. This translates into CASSFRGGVDTQYF.

The V gene is TRBV7-2, the J gene TRBJ2-1, with TRBD2 as a possible D gene (5 bases). The CDR3 sequence is 16 residues long. V was shortened by 5 bases and J by 0 bases, with 14 bases between the two germline ends. Per the germline V gene, CDR1 is SGHTA and CDR2 is FQGNSA. DNA of the CDR3: TGTGCCAGCAGCCCGACTCGGAGGAGCTCCTACAATGAGCAGTTCTTC. This codes for CASSPTRRSSYNEQFF.

This rearrangement joins TRBV25-1 to TRBJ2-1; D is perhaps TRBD1 (5 bases). Looked up from germline, CDR1 is MGHDK and CDR2 is SYGVNS. CDR3 length: 16 residues. V was clipped by 2 bases and J by 2 bases, with 13 bases between them. CDR3 bases: TGTGCCAGCAGTGAAGGGTGGACACTGACCTACAATGAGCAGTTCTTC. Translating gives CASSEGWTLTYNEQFF. The full variable domain, completed using reference TRBV25-1 and TRBJ2-1, is EADIYQTPRYLVIGTGKKITLECSQTMGHDKMYWYQQDPGMELHLIHYSYGVNSTEKGDLSSESTVSRIRTEHFPLTLESARPSHTSQYLCASSEGWTLTYNEQFFGPGTRLTVL.

The chain has TRBV5-1 and TRBJ2-7, with a weak D call TRBD2 (5 bases). Trimming removed 2 bases from V and 2 bases from J, with 11 bases in between. The CDR3 covers 14 residues. The germline V gene has CDR1 SGHRS and CDR2 YFSETQ. The CDR3 loop is CASSFSGFPYEQYF. In nucleotides, the CDR3 is TGCGCCAGCAGCTTCTCGGGGTTCCCCTACGAGCAGTACTTC.

This rearrangement joins TRBV7-2 to TRBJ1-2, with 7 bases matching TRBD1. The V and J ends lost 5 bases and 4 bases, in that order; junction bases with no gene match: 10. This CDR3 has 15 amino acids. The germline CDR1 and CDR2 sequences are SGHTA and FQGNSA. The CDR3 spells CASSLSGRQGYGYTF. DNA for the CDR3: TGTGCCAGCAGCCTGAGTGGGAGACAGGGCTATGGCTACACCTTC.

This clone was counted only a few times. The chain recombines TRBV30 with TRBJ1-5; TRBD1 aligns across 7 bases. The trim removed 1 base at V and 3 bases at J, leaving 12 bases unmatched. The V gene's germline CDR1 is GTSNPN and CDR2 SVGIG (reference sequence). The CDR3 length is 17 residues. Here the CDR3 reads CAWSDTRDSNNNQPQHF. In nucleotides, the CDR3 is TGTGCCTGGAGTGACACCCGGGACAGCAATAACAATCAGCCCCAGCATTTT.

This chain uses TRBV18 with TRBJ2-7, with 12 bases matching TRBD2. Per germline, CDR1 KGHSH and CDR2 LQKENI. CDR3 size: 15 residues. The V segment lost 6 bases and the J segment 5 bases; nucleotides outside the gene matches: 8. CDR3 protein: CASSLTSGRMNEQYF. The CDR3 nucleotides read TGTGCCAGCTCCCTGACTAGCGGGAGAATGAACGAGCAGTACTTC.

The J gene is TRBJ1-2, the V gene TRBV27; D remains ambiguous. This CDR3 has 16 amino acids. Germline values: CDR1 MNHEY, CDR2 SMNVEV (reference sequence). Trimming removed 0 bases at V and 4 bases at J, with 15 bases between. CDR3 region: CASSLSIVGLTYGYTF. The CDR3 nucleotides read TGTGCCAGCAGTTTATCGATAGTCGGACTCACCTATGGCTACACCTTC.

CDR3 in amino acids: CASSLRISYEQYF. In DNA, the CDR3 is TGTGCCAGCAGCCTGAGGATTTCCTACGAGCAGTACTTC. The chain links TRBV27 to TRBJ2-7; D is unresolved. The length of the CDR3 is 13 residues. Looked up from germline, CDR1 is MNHEY and CDR2 is SMNVEV (reference sequence). V was shortened by 6 bases and J by 1 base, with 10 bases between the two germline ends.

The rearrangement links TRBV27 to TRBJ1-1; D is undetermined. V lost 8 bases and J lost 0, with 16 bases in between. This CDR3 is built from 15 residues. Germline-derived CDR1 and CDR2 are MNHEY and SMNVEV (reference sequence). This chain's CDR3 is CASHPVGAMNTEAFF. As DNA, the CDR3 is TGTGCCAGCCACCCGGTAGGAGCGATGAACACTGAAGCTTTCTTT.

The V and J genes are TRBV9 and TRBJ2-3; 8 bases are shared with TRBD1. Germline CDR1 reads SGDLS; CDR2 reads YYNGEE. This CDR3 is built from 15 residues. V lost 4 bases and J lost 2; bases outside the gene matches: 6. In DNA form, the CDR3 reads TGTGCCAGCAGCCCCCGGGACAGGACCACAGATACGCAGTATTTT. Protein product: CASSPRDRTTDTQYF.

V is TRBV7-8 and J is TRBJ2-1; weak D call: TRBD2 (6 bases). Germline CDR1 and CDR2: SGHVS and FQNEAQ. The germline V and J ends were trimmed by 5 bases and 5 bases, with 13 bases remaining between them. CDR3 length: 14 amino acids. For the CDR3, the DNA is TGTGCCAGCAGCAGCACTAGCCTACACAATGAGCAGTTCTTC. Protein product: CASSSTSLHNEQFF.

This clone was observed a single time. This chain links TRBV19 with TRBJ2-5; 9 nucleotides agree with TRBD1. Unmatched junction bases numbered 14, after V lost 8 bases and J lost 10 bases. The CDR3 contains 14 residues. Germline CDR1 LNHDA, CDR2 SQIVND (reference sequence). The CDR3 loop is CASSPGTGIDIQYF. In DNA, the CDR3 is TGTGCCAGTTCCCCCGGGACAGGGATAGATATCCAGTACTTC.